This T cell receptor (beta chain) was found in a study of radiotherapy plus CTLA-4 blockade in lung cancer. This clone has only a few counts. Germline CDR1 reads MDHEN; CDR2 reads SYDVKM. Trimming cost V 8 bases and J 2 bases, with 10 bases left between them. The CDR3 consists of 13 residues. Libraries were prepared by immunoSEQ multiplex PCR; TCRdb keeps only in-frame clonotypes and omits some of them. The sample has 65,000 to 95,000 clones, 70% to 90% seen once; the top ten hold about 1%. The chain joins TRBV28 to TRBJ1-5, with a tentative D call TRBD1 (5 bases). The sequence was collected from a human donor with non-small cell lung cancer who had stable disease on radiotherapy plus ipilimumab. The sequencing here drew on peripheral blood, taken from a patient treated with radiotherapy plus ipilimumab. CDR3: CASGGKGNQPQHF. The CDR3, as DNA: TGTGCCAGCGGGGGGAAGGGCAATCAGCCCCAGCATTTT.